Sequencing of this TCR beta chain was carried out in a study of patients and donors after allogeneic stem cell transplantation. MiXCR, applied by TCRdb to the RT-PCR reads, yields one record per CDR3 protein. The sample consists of 160,000 or so distinct CDR3 sequences, nearly 25% of them appearing once. The germline V gene has CDR1 LNHNV and CDR2 YYDKDF (reference sequence). V dropped 0 bases and J dropped 7 bases, with 12 bases sitting between them. This CDR3 region has 14 residues. The TCR sequence derives from a human donor who was either an allogeneic HSCT recipient or a stem cell or donor lymphocyte infusion donor (not recorded which). It is not recorded whose cells these are; they may come from a transplant donor. The chain is built from TRBV15 and TRBJ1-2, with a weak D call TRBD1 (5 bases). Specimen: blood, either unsorted or a sorted T cell fraction (not recorded which). The DNA of the CDR3 is TGTGCCACCAGCAGAGATAGGGGAGCGGTTGGCTACACCTTC. Its translation: CATSRDRGAVGYTF.